The 29 T cell receptor beta chains given below trace back to one sample, sequenced in a study of T cell responses to AZD1222 COVID-19 vaccine (dated by TCRdb to about 2021). The sample's time point label, decoded: about 28 days (+/-7) after the second vaccine dose. In the paper's terms, the treatment or condition label means: meningococcal conjugate vaccine given as trial control. The library was made by the immunoSEQ multiplex PCR assay. TCRdb limited this immuneACCESS table to in-frame rearrangements with V and J called. A share of clones is missing; checked studies link under half to unresolved V genes, and the rest is unexplained. This sample comprises tens of thousands of clones, about 83% of them detected only once. The ten biggest clones cover 27% of the sample. This material consisted of peripheral blood, taken 28 days after the second dose of the MenACWY control vaccine. Receptors were obtained from an adult who received the MenACWY meningococcal vaccine as a control.

This chain links TRBV30 with TRBJ2-7; D not resolved. The CDR3 is 11 residues long. With 0 bases removed from V and 6 bases from J, the gap between germline ends came to 6 bases. Germline V gene lookup returns CDR1 GTSNPN and CDR2 SVGIG (reference sequence). CDR3 sequence reads: CAWSVQSEQYF. Here the CDR3 DNA reads TGTGCCTGGAGTGTACAAAGCGAGCAGTACTTC.

The CDR3 nucleotides read TGTGCCAGCCGAGGGGACATTAACAATGAGCAGTTCTTC. Its translation is CASRGDINNEQFF. This chain joins TRBV2 and TRBJ2-1, with D possibly being TRBD1 (6 bases). The CDR3 contains 13 residues. Germline lookup yields CDR1 SNHLY and CDR2 FYNNEI. V was clipped by 8 bases and J by 5 bases, with 13 bases between them.

The chain combines TRBV7-9 with TRBJ2-3, with 8 bases lining up with TRBD1. The germline CDR1 and CDR2 sequences are SEHNR and FQNEAQ (reference sequence). Germline trimming cut 5 bases from V and 3 bases from J; bases unmatched to any gene: 7. This CDR3 comprises 15 residues. CDR3 in amino acids: CASSRTGSYTDTQYF. CDR3 nucleotides: TGTGCCAGCAGCCGGACAGGGAGTTATACAGATACGCAGTATTTT.

The CDR3 protein is CASSPRGGNSPLHF. Here the CDR3 DNA reads TGTGCCAGCAGCCCTCGGGGGGGTAATTCACCCCTCCACTTT. This chain uses TRBV3-1 (or the pseudogene TRBV3-2) with TRBJ1-6, with a tentative D call TRBD1 (5 bases). Germline V gene sequence: CDR1 LGHDT, CDR2 YNNKEL (reference sequence). The CDR3 has 14 amino acids. V was shortened by 4 bases and J by 6 bases, with 10 bases between the two germline ends.

The chain links TRBV18 to TRBJ1-6, with a possible D match to TRBD1 (6 bases). Germline-derived CDR1 and CDR2 are KGHSH and LQKENI. This CDR3 contains 15 residues. The V end was cut by 5 bases, the J end by 1 base, with 9 bases between. CDR3 protein: CASSTGASYNSPLHF. The CDR3 DNA reads TGTGCCAGCTCAACGGGGGCTTCCTATAATTCACCCCTCCACTTT.

This chain uses TRBV28 with TRBJ1-1; perhaps TRBD1 as D (5 bases). V was pared by 5 bases and J by 7 bases, with 23 bases between. The CDR3 runs to 16 residues. Germline V gives CDR1 MDHEN, CDR2 SYDVKM. CDR3 loop: CASSPWGGTAEFEAFF. The CDR3, as DNA: TGTGCCAGCAGTCCATGGGGGGGGACGGCTGAGTTTGAAGCTTTCTTT.

Worth noting for this clone: The junction differs from germline at one of its ends, possibly a read error. V usage is TRBV2 and J usage is TRBJ1-2; D possibly corresponds to TRBD1 (6 bases). The CDR3 loop spans 13 amino acids. Per the germline V gene, CDR1 is SNHLY and CDR2 is FYNNEI. CDR3: CASSLLTGYGYAF. The CDR3 nucleotides are TGTGCCAGCAGTTTACTTACAGGGTATGGCTACGCCTTC.

The chain is built from TRBV28 and TRBJ1-2, with 9 bases that match TRBD1. CDR1 MDHEN and CDR2 SYDVKM come from the germline V gene. The CDR3 is made up of 16 amino acids. The V and J ends lost 6 bases and 1 base, in that order; junction bases with no gene match: 9. Here the CDR3 DNA reads TGTGCCAGCAGCAATCTACAGGGGGCGTTTAACTATGGCTACACCTTC. Its translation is CASSNLQGAFNYGYTF.

This clone is a singleton in its sample. The chain recombines TRBV27 with TRBJ2-1; the match to TRBD1 covers 12 bases. This CDR3 has 15 amino acids. CDR1 and CDR2 (germline): MNHEY, SMNVEV (reference sequence). V gave up 7 bases and J gave up 7 bases; unmatched junction bases: 8. CDR3 nucleotides: TGTGCCAGCACTCCGGGGACAGGGGGCAGGAATGAGCAGTTCTTC. Its translation is CASTPGTGGRNEQFF.

V gene TRBV6-5 combines with J gene TRBJ1-1; TRBD1 matches 7 bases. J gave up 8 bases and V 6 bases, and 9 bases lay outside the gene matches. The CDR3 spans 13 residues. Germline V gene data show CDR1 as MNHEY and CDR2 as SVGAGI. This CDR3 is CASRASGTVEAFF. DNA for the CDR3: TGTGCCAGCAGAGCTTCCGGGACAGTCGAAGCTTTCTTT.

V usage is TRBV19 and J usage is TRBJ2-4; D is possibly TRBD1 (5 bases). From germline, CDR1 is LNHDA and CDR2 SQIVND (reference sequence). V lost 10 bases, J lost 0 bases, and 16 bases lay in between. The CDR3 totals 15 residues. The CDR3 here is CATSDRRIAKNIQYF. Written as DNA, the CDR3 is TGTGCCACCTCCGACAGACGAATAGCCAAAAACATTCAGTACTTC.

V gene TRBV30 combines with J gene TRBJ1-6, with TRBD1 as a possible D gene (5 bases). This CDR3 spans 13 amino acids. Per the germline V gene, CDR1 is GTSNPN and CDR2 is SVGIG (reference sequence). V was shortened by 3 bases and J by 7 bases, with 10 bases between the two germline ends. The CDR3 loop reads CAWRGGNNSPLHF. CDR3 sequence (DNA): TGTGCCTGGAGGGGGGGTAACAATTCACCCCTCCACTTT.

The CDR3 protein is CASSLGLAGANRRGEQFF. The CDR3 nucleotides are TGTGCCAGCAGCTTAGGCCTAGCGGGAGCGAACCGTCGGGGTGAGCAGTTCTTC. The chain has TRBV7-9 and TRBJ2-1, with 10 bases fitting TRBD2. This CDR3 is built from 18 residues. The germline V gene encodes CDR1 SEHNR and CDR2 FQNEAQ (reference sequence). The V gene end was trimmed by 1 base and the J gene end by 9 bases; junction bases not matched to a gene: 15.

Ten or more counts support this clone. The rearrangement links TRBV28 to TRBJ1-1; D may be TRBD1 (6 bases). The germline V and J ends were trimmed by 3 bases and 6 bases, with 11 bases remaining between them. Germline V CDR1 and CDR2: MDHEN, SYDVKM. The CDR3 length is 13 residues. This chain's CDR3 is CASSFGRGAEAFF. The CDR3 DNA reads as TGTGCCAGCAGTTTCGGCAGGGGAGCTGAAGCTTTCTTT.

V usage is TRBV5-1 and J usage is TRBJ1-1; TRBD1 might be the D (6 bases). Germline values: CDR1 SGHRS, CDR2 YFSETQ. This CDR3 region has 13 residues. V lost 1 base, J lost 4 bases, and 8 bases lay in between. CDR3 region: CASSLRGGTEAFF. The CDR3 DNA is TGCGCCAGCAGCTTGAGGGGGGGCACTGAAGCTTTCTTT.

The V gene is TRBV19, the J gene TRBJ2-7; D perhaps matches TRBD1 (5 bases). V was cut by 5 bases and J by 4 bases, with 15 bases left in between. The germline CDR1 and CDR2 sequences are LNHDA and SQIVND (reference sequence). This CDR3 is built from 14 residues. CDR3 protein: CASSPEGRAYEQYF. The CDR3 coding sequence is TGTGCCAGTAGTCCCGAAGGCAGGGCATACGAGCAGTACTTC. The full variable domain, with the rest looked up from reference TRBV19 and TRBJ2-7, is DGGITQSPKYLFRKEGQNVTLSCEQNLNHDAMYWYRQDPGQGLRLIYYSQIVNDFQKGDIAEGYSVSREKKESFPLTVTSAQKNPTAFYLCASSPEGRAYEQYFGPGTRLTVT.

The CDR3 loop reads CACKGASLTEAFF. CDR3 nucleotides: TGTGCCTGCAAAGGAGCGTCCCTTACTGAAGCTTTCTTT. V is TRBV28 and J is TRBJ1-1; D remains unclear. Germline V gene data show CDR1 as MDHEN and CDR2 as SYDVKM. This CDR3 is built from 13 residues. Trimming stripped 11 bases from V and 5 bases from J, with 18 bases between.

V gene TRBV12-3 or TRBV12-4 combines with J gene TRBJ1-6, with D unresolved. This CDR3 has 13 amino acids. The germline V and J ends were trimmed by 8 bases and 6 bases, with 11 bases remaining between them. For the CDR3, the DNA is TGTGCCAGCCAAGGACTGAGTAATTCACCCCTCCACTTT. Its translation is CASQGLSNSPLHF.

This chain uses TRBV5-4 with TRBJ2-6; D gene ambiguous. Germline V gene sequence: CDR1 SGHNT, CDR2 YYREEE (reference sequence). V was cut by 4 bases and J by 4 bases, with 18 bases left in between. The CDR3 length is 17 residues. DNA for the CDR3: TGTGCCAGCAGCCCACCGACAACTCAAGCCGGGGCCAACGTCCTGACTTTC. It is translated as CASSPPTTQAGANVLTF.

The chain couples TRBV11-2 to TRBJ2-1, with TRBD2 matching 9 bases. Germline trimming cut 0 bases from V and 7 bases from J; bases unmatched to any gene: 10. This CDR3 comprises 17 residues. CDR1 is SGHAT, CDR2 FQNNGV, per germline. The DNA of the CDR3 is TGTGCCAGCAGCTTAGAAGCGGGAGGCGGTTCGAGGAATGAGCAGTTCTTC. As protein: CASSLEAGGGSRNEQFF.

V usage is TRBV7-2 and J usage is TRBJ1-5; D call uncertain. CDR3 length: 15 amino acids. The germline V gene has CDR1 SGHTA and CDR2 FQGNSA. Trimming pared 0 bases from V and 1 base from J, leaving 7 bases between. In DNA form, the CDR3 reads TGTGCCAGCAGCTTAGCCCCTGGGAGCAATCAGCCCCAGCATTTT. It yields the protein CASSLAPGSNQPQHF.

The chain recombines TRBV5-6 with TRBJ1-2; no clear D gene. V lost 5 bases and J lost 7, with 18 bases in between. This CDR3 is 14 amino acids long. The V gene's germline CDR1 is SGHDT and CDR2 YYEEEE. The CDR3 here is CASRFTPGESGYTF. CDR3 coding DNA: TGTGCCAGCAGATTTACGCCGGGAGAGAGTGGCTACACCTTC. Based on the CDR3 plus reference TRBV5-6 and TRBJ1-2, the full variable domain is DAGVTQSPTHLIKTRGQQVTLRCSPKSGHDTVSWYQQALGQGPQFIFQYYEEEERQRGNFPDRFSGHQFPNYSSELNVNALLLGDSALYLCASRFTPGESGYTFGSGTRLTVV.

This clone was seen once. The chain employs TRBV10-3 and TRBJ2-7; D might be TRBD2 (5 bases). The ends were cut back, 2 bases at V and 5 bases at J, with 10 bases in the middle. Germline V gives CDR1 ENHRY, CDR2 SYGVKD. CDR3 length: 13 residues. DNA for the CDR3: TGTGCCATCAGTGAGGGGAGATCCAACGAGCAGTACTTC. Translating it yields CAISEGRSNEQYF.

The rearrangement links TRBV5-1 to TRBJ2-2; a possible D gene is TRBD2 (5 bases). The V end was cut by 2 bases, the J end by 4 bases, with 12 bases between. In germline, CDR1 is SGHRS, CDR2 YFSETQ. The CDR3 loop spans 15 amino acids. The CDR3 loop is CASSFEGSSTGELFF. CDR3 DNA: TGCGCCAGCAGCTTTGAGGGATCGAGCACCGGGGAGCTGTTTTTT.

This chain connects TRBV5-1 to TRBJ1-4, with 8 bases identical to TRBD1. V shed 1 base, J shed 8 bases, and the junction held 4 bases outside the gene matches. The germline CDR1 and CDR2 sequences are SGHRS and YFSETQ. CDR3 length: 14 residues. The CDR3 nucleotides read TGCGCCAGCAGCTTGTGGACAGGGAGGGAAAAACTGTTTTTT. Translation gives CASSLWTGREKLFF.

V and J are TRBV7-6 and TRBJ2-7, with 7 bases matching TRBD2. The CDR3 totals 13 residues. CDR1 and CDR2 (germline): SGHVS, FNYEAQ. The V and J ends lost 1 base and 6 bases, in that order; junction bases with no gene match: 3. The chain's CDR3 is CASSLEAGFEQYF. The CDR3 DNA follows: TGTGCCAGCAGCTTAGAAGCGGGGTTCGAGCAGTACTTC. The whole variable domain, remainder taken from reference TRBV7-6 and TRBJ2-7, is GAGVSQSPRYKVTKRGQDVALRCDPISGHVSLYWYRQALGQGPEFLTYFNYEAQQDKSGLPNDRFSAERPEGSISTLTIQRTEQRDSAMYRCASSLEAGFEQYFGPGTRLTVT.

This clone occurred once. Its ends do not fully match the called genes, so a read error is possible. V gene TRBV5-5 combines with J gene TRBJ1-2; weak D call: TRBD1 (5 bases). The germline V gene has CDR1 SGHKS and CDR2 YYEKEE (reference sequence). This CDR3 has 13 amino acids. Here the CDR3 reads CASSSVPGVGAPF. CDR3 bases: TGTGCCAGCAGCTCTGTCCCCGGGGTAGGGGCCCCCTTC.

This chain connects TRBV12-3 or TRBV12-4 to TRBJ1-1; possible D gene TRBD1, 5 bases. The CDR3 contains 12 residues. The germline V and J ends were trimmed by 5 bases and 5 bases, with 9 bases remaining between them. The CDR3 reads CASSTDITEAFF. CDR3 DNA: TGTGCCAGCAGTACGGACATAACTGAAGCTTTCTTT.

The genes are TRBV24-1 and TRBJ2-1; 7 bases fit TRBD2. Losses at the gene ends were 3 bases for V and 0 bases for J; bases not matched to a gene: 4. The CDR3 is made up of 16 amino acids. The V gene's germline CDR1 is KGHDR and CDR2 SFDVKD. The CDR3 reads CATSDPSGSSYNEQFF. The CDR3, as DNA: TGTGCCACCAGTGATCCTAGCGGTAGCTCCTACAATGAGCAGTTCTTC.